The source of this T cell receptor beta chain is a study of beta chain features in type 1 diabetes. Whole-study results and caveats: Researchers report that Type 1 diabetes patients had moderately but significantly shorter TCRB CDR3s across all four CD4+ subsets.

CDR3 length: 14 amino acids. V was pared by 0 bases and J by 6 bases, with 12 bases between. Germline-derived CDR1 and CDR2 are SGHNT and YYREEE (reference sequence). This clone has a handful of counts. Its specificity is not known. TCRB transcripts that were expressed got sequenced, as all of the isolated RNA had been reverse transcribed. TCRdb's table, derived via immunoSEQ multiplex PCR, lists solely in-frame clones and lacks some. The table records about 400,000 clones, roughly 12% of them present only once. V and J are TRBV5-4 and TRBJ1-2, with a tentative D call TRBD1 (5 bases). The receptor comes from a woman aged 18-29 years with type 1 diabetes. The sample was naive CD4+ T cells from blood. CDR3 in DNA: TGTGCCAGCAGCTTGGAACAGGTCCCCAATGGCTACACCTTC. Amino acids: CASSLEQVPNGYTF.